This T cell receptor beta chain originates from a study of cytomegalovirus exposure and HLA in healthy donors. 13 Jbeta primers and 60 Vbeta primers were used for the PCR. Assay used: immunoSEQ multiplex PCR; TCRdb lists only in-frame clones, some missing. The sample consists of about 270,000 clones, roughly two thirds of them appearing once. The CDR3 runs 13 residues. Germline CDR1 reads SGHVS; CDR2 reads FNYEAQ. The V and J ends lost 2 bases and 16 bases, in that order; junction bases with no gene match: 9. This rearrangement joins TRBV7-6 to TRBJ2-1; 9 nucleotides agree with TRBD2. Sequencing was done on a sample of PBMCs. The receptor's source is a female donor in good health and CMV-seronegative. CDR3 in DNA: TGTGCCAGCAGCTTACAGGGCGGGAGGGGGCAATTCTTC. Its translation: CASSLQGGRGQFF. The full variable domain, in which reference TRBV7-6 and TRBJ2-1 provide the parts outside the CDR3, is GAGVSQSPRYKVTKRGQDVALRCDPISGHVSLYWYRQALGQGPEFLTYFNYEAQQDKSGLPNDRFSAERPEGSISTLTIQRTEQRDSAMYRCASSLQGGRGQFFGPGTRLTVL.